The table lists the clone carrying this T cell receptor (beta chain) with a few counts. Its specificity is not known. This entry comes from a study of human T cells and chemical hapten exposure. Overall study context: 2% DPC was applied to roughly 2 cm by roughly 2 cm of upper inner arm skin for sensitization. General study points: Expanded TCRs were compared with controls, and the expanded TCRs formed significantly more large CDR3 similarity clusters.

Using its own MiXCR run on the RACE reads, TCRdb lists one record per CDR3 protein. This sample has 180,000 or so distinct CDR3 sequences, with 20% to 25% found just once. This CDR3 spans 14 amino acids. The ends lost 4 bases at V and 4 bases at J; junction bases unmatched: 6. Germline assignment: CDR1 SQVTM and CDR2 ANQGSEA. The time point here: patch test 1, 2 weeks after DPC sensitization. Treatment meaning: therapeutic diphenylcyclopropenone sensitization with weekly scalp DPC. Sequencing started from total RNA isolated from unfractionated whole blood. This chain connects TRBV29-1 to TRBJ2-7, with TRBD1 matching over 11 bases. This TCR was sampled from a woman aged 45-65 years with alopecia areata. Some clones in this sample may be carry-over from other donors' samples. Sample: whole blood, taken in connection with sensitization to the hapten diphenylcyclopropenone (DPC). The CDR3 protein is CSVGWDRGIYEQYF. The CDR3 DNA reads TGCAGCGTTGGTTGGGACAGGGGGATTTACGAGCAGTACTTC.